This T cell receptor beta chain was identified in a study of metastatic and nonmetastatic thyroid tumors. Study-wide background: Patients with malignant and benign thyroid disease provided blood and tumor or nodule tissue, whose repertoires were compared.

There are many counts of this clone. Its antigen remains unidentified. Study findings and constraints: In blood and tumor, TCR beta diversity was reportedly significantly higher in malignant thyroid tumors than in benign nodules.

No patient had received any treatment before thyroid surgery. Under the authors' procedure: The study took CDR3 differences across clinicopathological groups and made a distant-metastasis classifier for papillary thyroid cancer from them. TCRdb reprocessed the PCR reads via MiXCR. The V and J calls shown here were made by TCRdb, not taken from the authors' results. The sample gives 75,000 to 100,000 clones, about 13% of which show up once; over 9% is in the top ten. The CDR3 covers 14 residues. Germline values: CDR1 MGHDK, CDR2 SYGVNS. The germline V and J ends were trimmed by 4 bases and 0 bases, with 10 bases remaining between them.

The material sequenced was blood. This sequence was found in a female donor with papillary thyroid cancer or a benign thyroid nodule (not recorded which). Some clones in this sample may be carry-over from other donors' samples. The chain uses TRBV25-1 and TRBJ2-7; tentative D call: TRBD2 (5 bases). Here the CDR3 reads CASSVERGSYEQYF. DNA of the CDR3: TGTGCCAGCAGTGTAGAACGGGGCTCCTACGAGCAGTACTTC.